This T cell receptor (beta chain) originates from a study of cytomegalovirus exposure and HLA in healthy donors. The PCR was carried out with 60 Vbeta primers and 13 Jbeta primers. Profiled with immunoSEQ multiplex PCR; TCRdb holds only in-frame clones, not every one. The sample consists of some 140,000 clones, around 75% of them appearing once. This clone occurred a few times. There are 15 residues in the CDR3. The germline V gene has CDR1 SGDLS and CDR2 YYNGEE. V trimming: 4 bases; J trimming: 6 bases; junction bases outside the gene matches: 10. The chain employs TRBV9 and TRBJ2-1, with TRBD1 matching 7 bases. Sequencing input: PBMCs. This TCR derives from a middle-aged man in good health and CMV-seronegative. The CDR3 loop reads CASSQRQGTSNEQFF. The CDR3 DNA sequence: TGTGCCAGCAGCCAAAGACAGGGAACCAGCAATGAGCAGTTCTTC.